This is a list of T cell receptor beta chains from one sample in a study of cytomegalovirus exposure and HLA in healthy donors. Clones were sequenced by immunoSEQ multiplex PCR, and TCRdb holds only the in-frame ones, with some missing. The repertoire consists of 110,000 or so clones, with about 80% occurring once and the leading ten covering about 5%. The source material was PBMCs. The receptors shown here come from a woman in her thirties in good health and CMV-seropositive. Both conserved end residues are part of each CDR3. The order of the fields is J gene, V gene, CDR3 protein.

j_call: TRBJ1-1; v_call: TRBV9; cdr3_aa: CASSVGGSTEAFF
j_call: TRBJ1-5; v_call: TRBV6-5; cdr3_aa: CASSTRVSNQPQHF
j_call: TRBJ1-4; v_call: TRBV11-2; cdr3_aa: CASRLGQGDEKLFF
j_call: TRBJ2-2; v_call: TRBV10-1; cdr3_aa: CASTSAGTGELFF
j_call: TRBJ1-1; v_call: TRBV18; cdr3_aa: CASSRATGTEAFF
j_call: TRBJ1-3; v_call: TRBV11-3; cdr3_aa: CASSLDLRREPGNTIYF
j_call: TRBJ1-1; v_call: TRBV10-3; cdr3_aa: CAILKQGNTEAFF
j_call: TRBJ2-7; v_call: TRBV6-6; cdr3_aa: CASSPGTGGIEQYF
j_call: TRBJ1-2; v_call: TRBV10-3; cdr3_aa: CAISDSTESNYGYTF
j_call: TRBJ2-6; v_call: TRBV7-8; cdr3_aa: CASSLFSSTGGSSGANVLTF
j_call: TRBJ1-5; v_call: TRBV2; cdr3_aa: CASMEGTGYQPQHF
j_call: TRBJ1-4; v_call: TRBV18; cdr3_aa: CASSLTGTGNEKLFF
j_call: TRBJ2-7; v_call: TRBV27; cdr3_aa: CASGAMAFYEQYF
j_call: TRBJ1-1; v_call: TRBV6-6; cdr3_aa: CASKTGIMNTEAFF
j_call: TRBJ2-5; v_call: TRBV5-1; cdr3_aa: CASSPDVGVQETQYF
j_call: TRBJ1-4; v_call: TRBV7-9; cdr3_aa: CASSSQESTNEKLFF
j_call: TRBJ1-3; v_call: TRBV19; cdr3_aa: CASSLGLSGNTIYF
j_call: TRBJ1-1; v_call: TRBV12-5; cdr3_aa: CASAQGFTEAFF
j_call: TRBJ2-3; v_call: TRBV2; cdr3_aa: CASRTGLADTTDTQYF
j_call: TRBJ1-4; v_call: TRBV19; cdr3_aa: CASHSRDFEKLFF
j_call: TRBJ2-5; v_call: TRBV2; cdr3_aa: CASRGTVDKYQETQYF
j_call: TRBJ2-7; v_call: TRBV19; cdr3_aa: CASSTGYYEQYF
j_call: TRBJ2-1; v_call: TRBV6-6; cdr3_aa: CASSPRDRNEQFF
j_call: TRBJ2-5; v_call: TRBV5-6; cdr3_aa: CASSVWGGETQYF
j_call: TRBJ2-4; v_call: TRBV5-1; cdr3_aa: CASSPDAYGKNIQYF
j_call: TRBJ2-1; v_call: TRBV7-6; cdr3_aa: CASSSGFRDRAYNEQFF
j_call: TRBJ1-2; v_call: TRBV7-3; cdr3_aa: CASSPAGAGAGNYGYTF
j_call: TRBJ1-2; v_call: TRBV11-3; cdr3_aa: CASSLTDYYGYTF